Below, 3 T cell receptor beta chains from the same sample are listed, as sequenced in a study of blood T cells in healthy people across ages. Then a second PCR, running roughly 6 to 11 cycles, was carried out with a sample-barcoded 5' primer and a J-beta primer mix. Each CDR3 protein gets one entry after TCRdb re-called the 5' RACE reads with MiXCR. The table includes about 680,000 distinct CDR3 sequences, more than 40% detected once. Sequenced material: blood. The receptors were gathered from a woman in her sixties in good health.

V gene TRBV18 combines with J gene TRBJ2-5; D gene unclear. CDR1 is KGHSH, CDR2 LQKENI, per germline. Trimming took 0 bases from V and 1 from J, leaving 9 bases between them. This CDR3 contains 15 residues. CDR3 coding DNA: TGTGCCAGCTCACCACCGAGTCTGTCCCAAGAGACCCAGTACTTC. Its translation is CASSPPSLSQETQYF.

The gene calls are TRBV20-1 and TRBJ2-7, with 8 bases matching TRBD1. The CDR3 is made up of 14 amino acids. V lost 6 bases to trimming and J lost 3 bases; unmatched junction nucleotides: 10. Germline V gives CDR1 DFQATT, CDR2 SNEGSKA (reference sequence). The CDR3 DNA is TGCAGTGCCTACCCCGGGACAGGTGGCTACGAGCAGTACTTC. This sequence encodes CSAYPGTGGYEQYF.

There are a few counts of this clonotype. The rearrangement joins TRBV4-2 to TRBJ1-2, with D perhaps matching TRBD1 (6 bases). The CDR3 runs 13 residues. Germline loops: CDR1 LGHNA, CDR2 YNFKEQ. V was clipped by 5 bases and J by 2 bases, with 9 bases between them. In DNA, the CDR3 is TGTGCCAGCAGCGCTACAGGGAACTATGGCTACACCTTC. This encodes CASSATGNYGYTF.